Presented here are 26 T cell receptor beta chains from one specimen sequenced in a study of blood T cell repertoires in COVID-19. Some clones are missing from TCRdb's copy, which holds only in-frame ones; the method was immunoSEQ multiplex PCR. There are fewer than 300,000 clones in the sample; approximately 88% occur only once, and 9.4% lies in the top ten. The sample comprised peripheral blood. The receptors stem from a man between 18 and 35 years old with active or convalescent COVID-19.

The chain uses TRBV2 and TRBJ2-5; 8 bases line up with TRBD2. Germline V CDR1 and CDR2: SNHLY, FYNNEI. The J segment lost 5 bases and the V segment lost 6 bases, leaving 8 bases of the junction unmatched. There are 14 residues in the CDR3. CDR3: CASRERGSRETQYF. CDR3 in DNA: TGTGCCAGCAGAGAGCGGGGGTCCCGGGAGACCCAGTACTTC.

The rearrangement links TRBV6-5 to TRBJ1-6, with D maybe TRBD1 (6 bases). In germline, CDR1 is MNHEY, CDR2 SVGAGI. CDR3 length: 15 residues. V shed 2 bases and J shed 5 bases, with 10 bases lying between them. The CDR3 region is CASSYTGQDNSPLHF. The CDR3 DNA reads TGTGCCAGCAGTTACACAGGGCAGGATAATTCACCCCTCCACTTT.

The chain is built from TRBV9 and TRBJ2-7, with D perhaps matching TRBD1 (5 bases). Trimming shortened V by 4 bases and J by 3 bases, and 17 bases separated the two germline ends. Germline V CDR1 and CDR2: SGDLS, YYNGEE. The CDR3 length is 15 residues. CDR3 coding DNA: TGTGCCAGCAGCCCCCTAATGGGGCAGGTCTACGAGCAGTACTTC. This gives the protein CASSPLMGQVYEQYF.

The chain is built from TRBV7-8 and TRBJ1-2; D not certain. Trimming removed 1 base at V and 8 bases at J, with 17 bases between. Looked up from germline, CDR1 is SGHVS and CDR2 is FQNEAQ. The CDR3 extends over 15 amino acids. The CDR3 coding sequence is TGTGCCAGCAGCTTAGGTAGCTCTGAGGCTCGGGGCTACACCTTC. The encoded protein is CASSLGSSEARGYTF.

The rearrangement joins TRBV7-9 to TRBJ1-2; a weak D match, TRBD1 (5 bases). V was clipped by 4 bases and J by 8 bases, with 20 bases between them. CDR1 is SEHNR, CDR2 FQNEAQ, per germline (reference sequence). This CDR3 region has 15 residues. In nucleotides, the CDR3 is TGTGCCAGCAGCTCCTACACCGCGGGGGGGAGCGGCTACACCTTC. Its protein product is CASSSYTAGGSGYTF.

This chain connects TRBV5-1 to TRBJ2-3, with TRBD2 identical over 14 bases. Germline V lookup: CDR1 SGHRS, CDR2 YFSETQ. Trimming at V came to 0 bases and at J to 4 bases, leaving 4 bases not matched to a gene. The CDR3 extends over 17 amino acids. The CDR3 coding sequence is TGCGCCAGCAGCTTGGTGACTAGCGGGGGGGCCTCAGATACGCAGTATTTT. Translating it yields CASSLVTSGGASDTQYF.

The rearrangement uses TRBV27 and TRBJ2-7, with 8 bases identical to TRBD1. V lost 4 bases, J lost 0 bases, and 8 bases stayed unmatched. This CDR3 contains 16 residues. Per the germline V gene, CDR1 is MNHEY and CDR2 is SMNVEV (reference sequence). Here the CDR3 DNA reads TGTGCCAGCAGTTCGACAGGGGCGTTGGGCTCCTACGAGCAGTACTTC. It codes for CASSSTGALGSYEQYF.

The chain combines TRBV15 with TRBJ1-3; a weak D match, TRBD1 (5 bases). V was shortened by 0 bases and J by 1 base, with 7 bases between the two germline ends. The CDR3 spans 15 residues. Germline loops: CDR1 LNHNV, CDR2 YYDKDF (reference sequence). CDR3 sequence reads: CATSRDQGSGNTIYF. CDR3 in DNA: TGTGCCACCAGCAGAGATCAGGGATCTGGAAACACCATATATTTT. Looking up the rest from reference TRBV15 and TRBJ1-3 gives the full variable domain: DAMVIQNPRYQVTQFGKPVTLSCSQTLNHNVMYWYQQKSSQAPKLLFHYYDKDFNNEADTPDNFQSRRPNTSFCFLDIRSPGLGDTAMYLCATSRDQGSGNTIYFGEGSWLTVV.

V is TRBV6-6 and J is TRBJ2-5, with D tentatively TRBD1 (6 bases). CDR3 length: 14 residues. Trimming stripped 7 bases from V and 7 bases from J, with 19 bases between. Germline assignment: CDR1 MNHNY and CDR2 SVGAGI (reference sequence). In nucleotides, the CDR3 is TGTGCCAGCACTTTGGGTGGGGGCCCCGGGACCCAGTACTTC. Translation: CASTLGGGPGTQYF.

This clone was counted only a few times. The sample carries other DNA sequences with the same CDR3. The chain uses TRBV25-1 and TRBJ2-2, with 7 bases matching TRBD1. The ends lost 3 bases at V and 0 bases at J; junction bases unmatched: 4. This CDR3 is built from 16 residues. Germline loops: CDR1 MGHDK, CDR2 SYGVNS. Here the CDR3 DNA reads TGTGCCAGCAGTGATTCCGGGACAGCGAACACCGGGGAGCTGTTTTTT. Translation: CASSDSGTANTGELFF.

This clone occurred a few times. The V and J genes are TRBV9 and TRBJ2-2; tentatively, D is TRBD2 (5 bases). V lost 5 bases and J 6 bases, leaving 8 bases between the germline ends. This CDR3 has 12 residues. Germline CDR1 and CDR2: SGDLS and YYNGEE. The CDR3 loop reads CASRLGAGELFF. The CDR3, as DNA: TGTGCCAGCAGACTGGGAGCCGGGGAGCTGTTTTTT.

V usage is TRBV24-1 and J usage is TRBJ2-1; D may be TRBD1 (6 bases). The germline gives CDR1 KGHDR, CDR2 SFDVKD. The CDR3 consists of 17 residues. V gave up 3 bases and J gave up 4 bases, with 18 bases separating them. CDR3: CATSDTSGTSNYNEQFF. The CDR3, as DNA: TGTGCCACCAGTGATACCTCCGGGACATCCAATTACAATGAGCAGTTCTTC.

V is TRBV9 and J is TRBJ2-1, with TRBD2 as a possible D gene (6 bases). V lost 1 base and J 0 bases, leaving 8 bases between the germline ends. Germline V lookup: CDR1 SGDLS, CDR2 YYNGEE. The CDR3 contains 15 residues. The CDR3 bases are TGTGCCAGCAGCGTATACGGGAGCTCCTACAATGAGCAGTTCTTC. Its protein is CASSVYGSSYNEQFF. Looking up the rest from reference TRBV9 and TRBJ2-1 gives the full variable domain: DSGVTQTPKHLITATGQRVTLRCSPRSGDLSVYWYQQSLDQGLQFLIQYYNGEERAKGNILERFSAQQFPDLHSELNLSSLELGDSALYFCASSVYGSSYNEQFFGPGTRLTVL.

Turning to this clone: The same CDR3 also results from other DNA sequences found in this sample. The chain combines TRBV3-1 (or the pseudogene TRBV3-2) with TRBJ1-1; D is ambiguous. The V gene's germline CDR1 is LGHDT and CDR2 YNNKEL (reference sequence). Trimming pared 1 base from V and 1 base from J, leaving 7 bases between. CDR3 length: 14 residues. The CDR3 spells CASSQVAGNTEAFF. As DNA, the CDR3 is TGTGCCAGCAGCCAAGTTGCGGGGAACACTGAAGCTTTCTTT.

The V gene is TRBV6-6, the J gene TRBJ1-2; 9 bases agree with TRBD1. J was trimmed by 5 bases and V by 6 bases; bases with no gene match: 7. Germline lookup yields CDR1 MNHNY and CDR2 SVGAGI (reference sequence). CDR3 length: 14 residues. The CDR3 DNA sequence: TGTGCCAGCAGCGAAGTCGGGACAGGGTATGGCTACACCTTC. Amino acid sequence: CASSEVGTGYGYTF.

The V and J genes are TRBV19 and TRBJ2-3, with TRBD2 matching over 14 bases. V trimming: 3 bases; J trimming: 3 bases; junction bases outside the gene matches: 2. CDR3 size: 16 residues. Germline-derived CDR1 and CDR2 are LNHDA and SQIVND (reference sequence). CDR3 residues: CASSIRLAGGTDTQYF. As DNA, the CDR3 is TGTGCCAGTAGTATCAGACTAGCGGGGGGGACAGATACGCAGTATTTT.

The chain combines TRBV2 with TRBJ1-1; D is unresolved. Germline V gene sequence: CDR1 SNHLY, CDR2 FYNNEI. Trimming shortened V by 5 bases and J by 7 bases, and 14 bases separated the two germline ends. This CDR3 is built from 13 residues. The CDR3 sequence: CASSLSRIVEAFF. The CDR3 nucleotides read TGTGCCAGCAGTTTAAGCAGGATAGTTGAAGCTTTCTTT.

This chain links TRBV10-2 with TRBJ2-3, with 10 nucleotides matching TRBD2. Germline lookup yields CDR1 WSHSY and CDR2 SAAADI. Unmatched junction bases numbered 7, after V lost 4 bases and J lost 6 bases. The CDR3 sequence is 15 residues long. The CDR3, as DNA: TGCGCCAGCAGTGGAGCGGGGGGGCCTCGGGATACGCAGTATTTT. Its translation is CASSGAGGPRDTQYF.

The CDR3 is CATSRDSTRQAATNEKLFF. The CDR3 nucleotides read TGTGCCACCAGCAGAGATTCGACTCGACAGGCCGCAACTAATGAAAAACTGTTTTTT. J is TRBJ1-4 and V is TRBV15; perhaps TRBD1 as D (6 bases). Germline V gene data show CDR1 as LNHNV and CDR2 as YYDKDF (reference sequence). The CDR3 is 19 residues long. Trimming left V 0 bases short and J 0 bases short, with 17 bases between.

The genes are TRBV20-1 and TRBJ1-1; TRBD1 matches at 10 bases. Germline trimming cut 3 bases from V and 4 bases from J; bases unmatched to any gene: 5. The CDR3 is made up of 14 amino acids. Per germline, CDR1 DFQATT and CDR2 SNEGSKA (reference sequence). CDR3 protein: CSASVDRGGTEAFF. CDR3 sequence (DNA): TGCAGTGCTAGTGTGGACAGGGGGGGCACTGAAGCTTTCTTT.

The V and J genes are TRBV7-6 and TRBJ2-7, with TRBD2 identical over 11 bases. Trimming took 1 base from V and 7 from J; bases not matched to a gene: 6. Germline V gene lookup returns CDR1 SGHVS and CDR2 FNYEAQ. This CDR3 has 15 residues. The CDR3 DNA sequence: TGTGCCAGCAGCTTAGAGACTAGCGGGGTAGGTGAGCAGTACTTC. Translated: CASSLETSGVGEQYF.

The sample holds one count of this clone. This rearrangement joins TRBV13 to TRBJ2-7; 7 bases agree with TRBD1. This CDR3 has 15 amino acids. Germline CDR1 reads PRHDT; CDR2 reads FYEKMQ (reference sequence). V shed 3 bases, J shed 1 base, and the junction held 6 bases outside the gene matches. The CDR3 nucleotides are TGTGCCAGCAGCTTCCGGTCAGGGGGATCCTACGAGCAGTACTTC. Residues: CASSFRSGGSYEQYF.

The V and J genes are TRBV5-6 and TRBJ1-1; 7 nucleotides match TRBD1. The CDR3 runs 13 residues. Trimming took 5 bases from V and 8 from J; bases not matched to a gene: 9. The germline V gene encodes CDR1 SGHDT and CDR2 YYEEEE. CDR3 nucleotide sequence: TGTGCCAGCAGATCGGCAGGGGGAAACGAAGCTTTCTTT. It yields the protein CASRSAGGNEAFF.

The chain joins TRBV9 to TRBJ2-3, with D possibly matching TRBD1 (6 bases). This CDR3 comprises 15 residues. Trimming left V 0 bases short and J 2 bases short, with 10 bases between. Germline V gene data show CDR1 as SGDLS and CDR2 as YYNGEE. CDR3 bases: TGTGCCAGCAGCGTAGCTCAGGGGTACACAGATACGCAGTATTTT. Translating it yields CASSVAQGYTDTQYF.

V and J are TRBV25-1 and TRBJ1-4, with 8 nucleotides matching TRBD1. The CDR3 extends over 16 amino acids. Per the germline V gene, CDR1 is MGHDK and CDR2 is SYGVNS. Germline trimming cut 4 bases from V and 6 bases from J; bases unmatched to any gene: 10. DNA for the CDR3: TGTGCCAGCAGTGCAGGGGGCGCGGGTGGGGATGAAAAACTGTTTTTT. It specifies CASSAGGAGGDEKLFF.

The rearrangement links TRBV13 to TRBJ1-2; 8 bases align to TRBD1. CDR1 PRHDT and CDR2 FYEKMQ come from the germline V gene (reference sequence). With V trimmed by 1 base and J by 4 bases, 8 bases remained unmatched. This CDR3 spans 16 amino acids. CDR3 in amino acids: CASSLEPPRGPYGYTF. The CDR3 DNA is TGTGCCAGCAGCTTAGAACCCCCCAGGGGGCCCTATGGCTACACCTTC. The variable domain in full, completed from reference TRBV13 and TRBJ1-2, reads AAGVIQSPRHLIKEKRETATLKCYPIPRHDTVYWYQQGPGQDPQFLISFYEKMQSDKGSIPDRFSAQQFSDYHSELNMSSLELGDSALYFCASSLEPPRGPYGYTFGSGTRLTVV.